These 3 T cell receptor beta chains were sequenced from one sample in a study of vaccination and CD4 T cells after COVID-19 (dated by TCRdb to the early 2020s). These receptors' targets are unknown. Receptor libraries were prepared by PCR. The sequencing machine was an Illumina iSeq 100. DNA from cultured CD4+ T cells was subjected to TCR sequencing with the Oncomine TCR Beta short-read assay at the Johns Hopkins FTIC core. TCRdb handled the public reads itself, with Q25 trimming in fastp and clone calling in MiXCR, and kept productive beta chains. Records with the same CDR3 protein are collapsed into one entry carrying the most frequent genes and DNA. This sample gives about 10,000 distinct CDR3 sequences in total; just over 60% of them show up just once. In total, the top ten clones hold approximately 17% of the sample. Taken with the paper, the label for treatment or condition translates to: roughly 11-day PBMC culture with coronavirus spike peptide pools or control peptides (ViraFEST assay).

The sequenced material came from CD4+ T cells from blood, cultured in vitro. These receptors all stem from a human donor who had recovered from COVID-19.

The J gene is TRBJ2-7, the V gene TRBV6-2 or TRBV6-3; D is perhaps TRBD2 (7 bases). CDR1 and CDR2 from the germline V gene are MNHEY and SVGEGT. V was shortened by 0 bases and J by 2 bases, with 20 bases between the two germline ends. The CDR3 loop spans 18 amino acids. The CDR3 protein is CASSYSSSGKGGAYEQYF. Here the CDR3 DNA reads TGTGCCAGCAGTTACTCGTCGTCGGGGAAAGGGGGGGCCTACGAGCAGTACTTC.

In this sample, this clonotype turned up a few times. The genes are TRBV6-1 and TRBJ1-6; no definite D call. The germline gives CDR1 MNHNS, CDR2 SASEGT. This CDR3 is built from 15 residues. The V end was cut by 6 bases, the J end by 0 bases, with 9 bases between. CDR3 sequence (DNA): TGTGCCAGCAGCGCGGGGAGCTCCTATAATTCACCCCTCCACTTT. This sequence encodes CASSAGSSYNSPLHF.

This clonotype was counted only a few times. This chain links TRBV2 with TRBJ2-5; D may be TRBD1 or TRBD2 (6 bases each). The germline V gene has CDR1 SNHLY and CDR2 FYNNEI. The CDR3 loop spans 15 amino acids. The ends were cut back, 3 bases at V and 4 bases at J, with 15 bases in the middle. The CDR3 DNA reads TGTGCCAGCAGTGAGTTTGGCAAGGGGGGAGAGACCCAGTACTTC. This translates into CASSEFGKGGETQYF.